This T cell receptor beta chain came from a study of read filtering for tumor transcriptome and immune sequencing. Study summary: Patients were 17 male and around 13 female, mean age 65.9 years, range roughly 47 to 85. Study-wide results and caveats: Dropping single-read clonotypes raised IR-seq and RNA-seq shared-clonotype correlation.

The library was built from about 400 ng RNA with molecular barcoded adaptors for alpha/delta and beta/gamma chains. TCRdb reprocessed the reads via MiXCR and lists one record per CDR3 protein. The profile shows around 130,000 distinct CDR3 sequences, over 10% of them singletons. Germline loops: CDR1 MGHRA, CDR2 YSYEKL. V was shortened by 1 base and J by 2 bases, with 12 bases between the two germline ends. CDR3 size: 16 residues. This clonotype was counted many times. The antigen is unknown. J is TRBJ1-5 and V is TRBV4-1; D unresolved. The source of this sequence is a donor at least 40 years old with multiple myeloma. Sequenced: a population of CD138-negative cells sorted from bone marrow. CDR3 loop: CASSQVFLAGNQPQHF. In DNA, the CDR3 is TGCGCCAGCAGCCAAGTTTTCCTCGCCGGCAATCAGCCCCAGCATTTT.